The 19 T cell receptor beta chains reported below all come from one sample, sequenced in a study of a mutant IDH1 vaccine in newly diagnosed glioma (dated by TCRdb to the early 2020s). No antigen is known for these receptors. The meaning of the sample's time point label: week 35, safety follow-up. Each vaccine dose was 300 ug of a 20-mer mutant IDH1 peptide in Montanide, given subcutaneously with topical imiquimod. Library creation used the immunoSEQ multiplex PCR assay. The table comes from immuneACCESS by way of TCRdb, which keeps in-frame sequences with V and J called. Part of the clones is missing from these tables; in studies checked, under half for an unresolved V gene and the rest for unknown reasons. This sample lists 58,000 or so clones; approximately 87% were detected once. The ten biggest clones cover around 1.5% of the sample. The sequencing used PBMCs, collected from a glioma patient whose treatment included an IDH1 peptide vaccine. The receptors stem from a man aged 35-49 years with glioma.

The sample holds one count of this clone. The V call is TRBV9, the J call TRBJ2-3, with a tentative D call TRBD2 (5 bases). Trimming cost V 4 bases and J 3 bases, with 18 bases left between them. The CDR3 sequence is 16 residues long. The germline V gene has CDR1 SGDLS and CDR2 YYNGEE. CDR3 amino acids: CASSNRPQSGTDTQYF. The CDR3 DNA reads TGTGCCAGCAGCAACCGACCCCAGTCGGGGACAGATACGCAGTATTTT. Supplemented by reference TRBV9 and TRBJ2-3, the full variable domain reads DSGVTQTPKHLITATGQRVTLRCSPRSGDLSVYWYQQSLDQGLQFLIQYYNGEERAKGNILERFSAQQFPDLHSELNLSSLELGDSALYFCASSNRPQSGTDTQYFGPGTRLTVL.

CDR3 coding DNA: TGTGCCAGCTTGACGGGCTACGAGCAGTACTTC. Its translation: CASLTGYEQYF. The rearrangement links TRBV28 to TRBJ2-7; unclear D gene. Germline V gene sequence: CDR1 MDHEN, CDR2 SYDVKM. V was cut by 8 bases and J by 3 bases, with 8 bases left in between. The CDR3 spans 11 residues.

The chain uses TRBV4-2 and TRBJ2-3; 10 bases are a match to TRBD2. J gave up 1 base and V 0 bases, and 1 base lay outside the gene matches. Germline V lookup: CDR1 LGHNA, CDR2 YNFKEQ. This CDR3 region has 16 residues. The CDR3: CASSQELAGGTDTQYF. CDR3 nucleotide sequence: TGTGCCAGCAGCCAAGAGCTAGCGGGGGGCACAGATACGCAGTATTTT.

The chain joins TRBV28 to TRBJ1-5; D may be TRBD1 (5 bases). This CDR3 has 14 residues. Germline CDR1 is MDHEN and CDR2 is SYDVKM. V was shortened by 6 bases and J by 1 base, with 10 bases between the two germline ends. The CDR3 DNA reads as TGTGCCAGCAGCTGGGGGTACAGCAATCAGCCCCAGCATTTT. Protein sequence: CASSWGYSNQPQHF.

This chain connects TRBV5-1 to TRBJ2-2, with D possibly TRBD1 on 6 matching bases. V was shortened by 4 bases and J by 1 base, with 14 bases between the two germline ends. Germline CDR1 and CDR2: SGHRS and YFSETQ. The CDR3 is 16 amino acids. The CDR3 DNA sequence: TGCGCCAGCAGCCCTCGGGACACGCGGAACACCGGGGAGCTGTTTTTT. Its protein is CASSPRDTRNTGELFF. Combining the CDR3 with reference TRBV5-1 and TRBJ2-2 gives the whole variable domain KAGVTQTPRYLIKTRGQQVTLSCSPISGHRSVSWYQQTPGQGLQFLFEYFSETQRNKGNFPGRFSGRQFSNSRSEMNVSTLELGDSALYLCASSPRDTRNTGELFFGEGSRLTVL.

The chain couples TRBV7-2 to TRBJ2-3, with 7 bases that match TRBD1. CDR3 size: 13 residues. CDR1 is SGHTA and CDR2 is FQGNSA in the germline V gene. Trimming at V came to 4 bases and at J to 6 bases, leaving 4 bases not matched to a gene. CDR3: CASSSGDSDTQYF. CDR3 nucleotides: TGTGCCAGCAGCTCTGGGGACAGTGATACGCAGTATTTT.

This sequence joins TRBV27 and TRBJ2-6, with D unresolved. The germline CDR1 and CDR2 sequences are MNHEY and SMNVEV (reference sequence). The CDR3 contains 15 residues. V was shortened by 4 bases and J by 0 bases, with 7 bases between the two germline ends. The CDR3 loop is CASSSVSSGANVLTF. CDR3 nucleotides: TGTGCCAGCAGTTCCGTAAGCTCTGGGGCCAACGTCCTGACTTTC.

J is TRBJ2-5 and V is TRBV2, with unresolved D. The germline V gene has CDR1 SNHLY and CDR2 FYNNEI. This CDR3 has 13 amino acids. V dropped 6 bases and J dropped 2 bases, with 10 bases sitting between them. This CDR3 is CASRRLGQETQYF. For the CDR3, the DNA is TGTGCCAGCAGAAGGCTAGGTCAAGAGACCCAGTACTTC. Supplemented by reference TRBV2 and TRBJ2-5, the full variable domain reads EPEVTQTPSHQVTQMGQEVILRCVPISNHLYFYWYRQILGQKVEFLVSFYNNEISEKSEIFDDQFSVERPDGSNFTLKIRSTKLEDSAMYFCASRRLGQETQYFGPGTRLLVL.

The chain couples TRBV29-1 to TRBJ2-7, with 10 bases identical to TRBD2. Germline CDR1 SQVTM, CDR2 ANQGSEA. This CDR3 region has 20 residues. The V and J ends lost 0 bases and 4 bases, in that order; junction bases with no gene match: 21. In DNA form, the CDR3 reads TGCAGCGTTGAAGATTCGCCGGGGGGGCAGCGGGAGGGCTACGAGTACGAGCAGTACTTC. This gives the protein CSVEDSPGGQREGYEYEQYF.

The chain carries TRBV7-8 and TRBJ1-4; TRBD1 might be the D (6 bases). The CDR3 runs to 19 residues. V lost 5 bases to trimming and J lost 3 bases, with 25 bases between them. Germline V gene data show CDR1 as SGHVS and CDR2 as FQNEAQ. CDR3 nucleotides: TGTGCCAGCAGCCCCCGACAGGTTCAACTAATGAGGGCTAATGAAAAACTGTTTTTT. Amino acid sequence: CASSPRQVQLMRANEKLFF.

This clone was seen once. The chain is built from TRBV7-2 and TRBJ1-2; no firm D call. Per germline, CDR1 SGHTA and CDR2 FQGNSA. CDR3 length equals 13 residues. V lost 2 bases and J lost 8, with 12 bases in between. The CDR3 loop is CASSLSEVGGYTF. Written as DNA, the CDR3 is TGTGCCAGCAGCTTAAGTGAGGTCGGGGGCTACACCTTC.

The V call is TRBV30, the J call TRBJ1-4, with a tentative D call TRBD1 (6 bases). CDR1 and CDR2 from the germline V gene are GTSNPN and SVGIG (reference sequence). This CDR3 contains 11 residues. The V gene lost 8 bases and the J gene lost 10 bases, with 14 bases spanning the gap. The chain's CDR3 is CAPWGARKLFF. The CDR3 DNA reads TGTGCCCCTTGGGGGGCCCGAAAACTGTTTTTT.

This clone appeared a single time. V gene TRBV9 combines with J gene TRBJ1-1; 7 nucleotides agree with TRBD1. Germline CDR1 reads SGDLS; CDR2 reads YYNGEE. The ends lost 3 bases at V and 1 base at J; junction bases unmatched: 6. The CDR3 is 15 residues long. CDR3 DNA sequence: TGTGCCAGCAGCGATTCAGGGGGGGCGAACACTGAAGCTTTCTTT. As protein: CASSDSGGANTEAFF.

The rearrangement uses TRBV6-5 and TRBJ1-6, with D perhaps matching TRBD1 (6 bases). CDR3 length: 14 amino acids. V lost 2 bases and J lost 8, with 10 bases in between. Germline V CDR1 and CDR2: MNHEY, SVGAGI. The CDR3 sequence is CASSYRDNHSPLHF. In DNA form, the CDR3 reads TGTGCCAGCAGTTACCGGGACAACCATTCACCCCTCCACTTT.

The chain combines TRBV10-1 with TRBJ2-3; D is undetermined. There are 10 residues in the CDR3. V lost 10 bases, J lost 2 bases, and 4 bases lay in between. Looked up from germline, CDR1 is WNHNN and CDR2 is SYGVQD (reference sequence). The CDR3 nucleotides read TGCGCCAACAACACAGATACGCAGTATTTT. Amino acids: CANNTDTQYF.

This clone has more than one count but fewer than ten. The chain employs TRBV7-9 and TRBJ2-1; TRBD2 is a possible D gene (6 bases). CDR3 size: 11 residues. The germline V gene has CDR1 SEHNR and CDR2 FQNEAQ (reference sequence). Trimming cost V 6 bases and J 10 bases, with 10 bases left between them. CDR3 loop: CASRLSGEQFF. As DNA, the CDR3 is TGTGCCAGCAGACTTAGCGGCGAGCAGTTCTTC.

Relative to its sample, this clone is medium-sized. The chain carries TRBV13 and TRBJ2-7; D is perhaps TRBD1 (6 bases). The CDR3 length is 16 residues. Germline V CDR1 and CDR2: PRHDT, FYEKMQ (reference sequence). V lost 1 base to trimming and J lost 5 bases, with 18 bases between them. CDR3 amino acids: CASSLAKSQGGHEQYF. Written as DNA, the CDR3 is TGTGCCAGCAGCTTAGCGAAATCACAGGGTGGCCACGAGCAGTACTTC.

V is TRBV5-6 and J is TRBJ1-5; 7 positions match TRBD1. Germline trimming cut 4 bases from V and 1 base from J; bases unmatched to any gene: 5. The CDR3 has 15 residues. Per the germline V gene, CDR1 is SGHDT and CDR2 is YYEEEE. The CDR3 DNA follows: TGTGCCAGCAGCGGGGGACAGCCCAGCAATCAGCCCCAGCATTTT. Protein sequence: CASSGGQPSNQPQHF.

This clone occurred once. The genes are TRBV4-3 and TRBJ2-6; D may be TRBD2 (5 bases). Germline V gene sequence: CDR1 LGHNA, CDR2 YSLEER. The CDR3 consists of 18 residues. Trimming removed 0 bases at V and 1 base at J, with 13 bases between. CDR3: CASSQDGVWGSGANVLTF. The CDR3 bases are TGCGCCAGCAGCCAAGACGGGGTTTGGGGTTCTGGGGCCAACGTCCTGACTTTC.